This record looks at one T cell receptor (beta chain) sequence and its context. Its matching antigen is unknown. CD8+ and CD4+ T cells from blood underwent TCR beta sequencing, which was carried out in a high-throughput format. CD8+ and CD4+ T cells were negatively isolated; TEMRA cells were FACS-enriched. The data were taken from a study of CD8 T cells in Susac syndrome. With random hexamers, reverse transcription was performed on roughly 0.5 to 1 ug of RNA. The TCR beta CDR3 was amplified by immunoSEQ multiplex PCR across 54 Vbeta, 13 Jbeta. One entry per CDR3 protein results from TCRdb running MiXCR on the immunoSEQ multiplex PCR reads. Among approximately 120,000 distinct CDR3 sequences, around 94% were seen once, and the ten largest hold 0.065% to 0.1%. Findings and caveats of the study: As acknowledged by the study, its TCR sequencing and HLA analysis included a relatively small number of individuals.

The V end was cut by 4 bases, the J end by 7 bases, with 17 bases between. Germline V gene sequence: CDR1 SGDLS, CDR2 YYNGEE. This CDR3 comprises 15 residues. The receptor comes from a human donor in good health. J is TRBJ2-2 and V is TRBV9, with D tentatively TRBD1 or TRBD2 (6 bases each). Sequenced: CD4+ T cells from PBMCs. CDR3 sequence (DNA): TGTGCCAGCAGCTCCATGACGGGGGCCCGCGGGGAGCTGTTTTTT. This codes for CASSSMTGARGELFF. Full variable domain (rest looked up from reference TRBV9 and TRBJ2-2): DSGVTQTPKHLITATGQRVTLRCSPRSGDLSVYWYQQSLDQGLQFLIQYYNGEERAKGNILERFSAQQFPDLHSELNLSSLELGDSALYFCASSSMTGARGELFFGEGSRLTVL.